Shown below are 31 T cell receptor beta chains from a single sample sequenced in a study of blood T cell repertoires in COVID-19. Only in-frame clones appear in the TCRdb table, and some are missing; sequencing was by immunoSEQ multiplex PCR. This table has under 300,000 clones, approximately 91% appearing once. The specimen sequenced was PBMCs or T cells enriched from blood (not recorded which). Receptors originate from a middle-aged woman with acute COVID-19.

The chain combines TRBV6-5 with TRBJ2-3, with D possibly matching TRBD1 (6 bases). The CDR3 covers 14 residues. The ends were cut back, 7 bases at V and 1 base at J, with 12 bases in the middle. The germline V gene encodes CDR1 MNHEY and CDR2 SVGAGI. DNA of the CDR3: TGTGCCAGCAAATGGGCAGGGGGCACAGATACGCAGTATTTT. Translating it yields CASKWAGGTDTQYF.

The chain links TRBV5-6 to TRBJ1-4; D is unresolved. Germline V lookup: CDR1 SGHDT, CDR2 YYEEEE. Trimming took 4 bases from V and 5 from J, leaving 6 bases between them. CDR3 length: 12 residues. The chain's CDR3 is CASSAQNEKLFF. DNA for the CDR3: TGTGCCAGCAGCGCACAAAATGAAAAACTGTTTTTT.

The chain couples TRBV2 to TRBJ1-1; a weak D match, TRBD1 (5 bases). Germline CDR1 and CDR2: SNHLY and FYNNEI. This CDR3 contains 13 residues. V was trimmed by 6 bases and J by 2 bases, leaving 10 bases between them. CDR3 bases: TGTGCCAGCAGCGCCGGGGGAAACACTGAAGCTTTCTTT. Protein sequence: CASSAGGNTEAFF.

V is TRBV4-2 and J is TRBJ1-4; 10 bases align to TRBD1. The CDR3 is made up of 18 amino acids. CDR1 LGHNA and CDR2 YNFKEQ come from the germline V gene. Losses at the gene ends were 5 bases for V and 4 bases for J; bases not matched to a gene: 13. CDR3 residues: CASSARSTGGLGNEKLFF. DNA of the CDR3: TGTGCCAGCAGCGCGCGATCGACAGGGGGCCTGGGTAATGAAAAACTGTTTTTT.

This clone was detected only a few times. For the CDR3, the DNA is TGTGCCAGCAGTTACTCGTACAGGGGAGCGACTGAAGCTTTCTTT. Translation: CASSYSYRGATEAFF. The V call is TRBV6-5, the J call TRBJ1-1; 7 bases match TRBD1. Germline V gene lookup returns CDR1 MNHEY and CDR2 SVGAGI. The CDR3 spans 15 residues. The V segment lost 0 bases and the J segment 5 bases; nucleotides outside the gene matches: 6.

This chain's CDR3 is CASSLRDSKLETQYF. CDR3 nucleotide sequence: TGCGCCAGCAGCCTACGGGACTCTAAATTAGAGACCCAGTACTTC. The gene calls are TRBV4-1 and TRBJ2-5; D perhaps matches TRBD2 (6 bases). CDR1 and CDR2 from the germline V gene are MGHRA and YSYEKL. The V end was cut by 4 bases, the J end by 4 bases, with 16 bases between. The CDR3 has 15 amino acids.

V is TRBV28 and J is TRBJ1-2, with 7 bases fitting TRBD1. V was clipped by 7 bases and J by 3 bases; unmatched bases: 5. Germline CDR1 MDHEN, CDR2 SYDVKM. The CDR3 contains 13 residues. In nucleotides, the CDR3 is TGTGCCAGCACCCTAGGGACAGACTATGGCTACACCTTC. Its protein product is CASTLGTDYGYTF.

The J gene is TRBJ2-1, the V gene TRBV24-1; a possible D gene is TRBD2 (5 bases). Trimming removed 0 bases at V and 5 bases at J, with 13 bases between. The germline CDR1 and CDR2 sequences are KGHDR and SFDVKD. This CDR3 is 16 amino acids long. The CDR3 DNA reads as TGTGCCACCAGTGATTTGCGTCGGGGTAAACACAATGAGCAGTTCTTC. Translating it yields CATSDLRRGKHNEQFF.

The chain uses TRBV15 and TRBJ1-3; no definite D call. Germline loops: CDR1 LNHNV, CDR2 YYDKDF (reference sequence). Trimming stripped 0 bases from V and 4 bases from J, with 19 bases between. This CDR3 has 18 residues. Here the CDR3 reads CATSRDKSSGAKGNTIYF. In DNA form, the CDR3 reads TGTGCCACCAGCAGAGATAAGTCCAGCGGAGCCAAAGGAAACACCATATATTTT. The full variable domain, its missing parts supplied by reference TRBV15 and TRBJ1-3, is DAMVIQNPRYQVTQFGKPVTLSCSQTLNHNVMYWYQQKSSQAPKLLFHYYDKDFNNEADTPDNFQSRRPNTSFCFLDIRSPGLGDTAMYLCATSRDKSSGAKGNTIYFGEGSWLTVV.

The chain employs TRBV4-1 and TRBJ2-1; TRBD2 matches at 10 bases. Germline V lookup: CDR1 MGHRA, CDR2 YSYEKL. The CDR3 is 19 residues long. V lost 0 bases and J lost 0; bases outside the gene matches: 8. The DNA of the CDR3 is TGCGCCAGCAGCCAAGACTCTAGCGGGAGCGCGAGCTCCTACAATGAGCAGTTCTTC. Encoded protein: CASSQDSSGSASSYNEQFF.

The rearrangement joins TRBV12-3 or TRBV12-4 to TRBJ2-4; D is ambiguous. The V gene lost 6 bases and the J gene lost 6 bases, with 9 bases spanning the gap. The CDR3 length is 12 residues. The CDR3 spells CASSPGTNIQYF. In DNA form, the CDR3 reads TGTGCCAGCAGCCCCGGTACAAACATTCAGTACTTC.

In this sample, this clone turned up once. The chain joins TRBV18 to TRBJ2-7; TRBD1 is a possible D gene (6 bases). Germline V gene data show CDR1 as KGHSH and CDR2 as LQKENI. This CDR3 is built from 14 residues. Deletions cut 2 bases from V and 3 bases from J, with 11 bases between. This CDR3 reads CASSPTRDNYEQYF. Here the CDR3 DNA reads TGTGCCAGCTCACCAACCCGGGACAACTACGAGCAGTACTTC. The full variable domain, rest sourced from reference TRBV18 and TRBJ2-7, is NAGVMQNPRHLVRRRGQEARLRCSPMKGHSHVYWYRQLPEEGLKFMVYLQKENIIDESGMPKERFSAEFPKEGPSILRIQQVVRGDSAAYFCASSPTRDNYEQYFGPGTRLTVT.

DNA for the CDR3: TGTGCCAGCAGTCTAAACAGGGGACCCCTCCACTTT. Translated: CASSLNRGPLHF. The J gene is TRBJ1-6, the V gene TRBV28; TRBD1 agrees at 7 bases. CDR3 length equals 12 residues. CDR1 and CDR2 from the germline V gene are MDHEN and SYDVKM. V was pared by 5 bases and J by 12 bases, with 4 bases of the junction left unmatched. Together with reference TRBV28 and TRBJ1-6, the CDR3 gives the full variable domain: DVKVTQSSRYLVKRTGEKVFLECVQDMDHENMFWYRQDPGLGLRLIYFSYDVKMKEKGDIPEGYSVSREKKERFSLILESASTNQTSMYLCASSLNRGPLHFGNGTRLTVT.

This chain joins TRBV5-8 and TRBJ1-4; possible D gene TRBD1, 6 bases. This CDR3 is built from 17 residues. V shed 1 base and J shed 0 bases, with 13 bases lying between them. CDR1 and CDR2 from the germline V gene are SGHTS and YDEGEE. The CDR3 is CASSLYKGVATNEKLFF. The CDR3 DNA reads as TGTGCCAGCAGCTTGTATAAGGGGGTAGCAACTAATGAAAAACTGTTTTTT.

This clone was detected only a few times. The J gene is TRBJ2-2, the V gene TRBV4-1, with TRBD1 identical over 9 bases. V lost 1 base to trimming and J lost 7 bases; unmatched junction nucleotides: 16. CDR1 MGHRA and CDR2 YSYEKL come from the germline V gene. This CDR3 has 19 amino acids. CDR3 residues: CASSQGTWTRQGGGGELFF. As DNA, the CDR3 is TGCGCCAGCAGCCAAGGGACGTGGACAAGACAGGGGGGCGGCGGGGAGCTGTTTTTT.

The chain combines TRBV2 with TRBJ1-2; D is perhaps TRBD1 (5 bases). Germline assignment: CDR1 SNHLY and CDR2 FYNNEI. Trimming stripped 4 bases from V and 8 bases from J, with 14 bases between. The CDR3 totals 13 residues. CDR3 sequence (DNA): TGTGCCAGCAGTGGAGAAGGGGTTGGAGGCTACACCTTC. Residues: CASSGEGVGGYTF.

The chain couples TRBV2 to TRBJ2-3, with 9 bases matching TRBD1. V lost 7 bases, J lost 2 bases, and 4 bases stayed unmatched. Germline V lookup: CDR1 SNHLY, CDR2 FYNNEI. The CDR3 is 14 residues long. The CDR3 DNA sequence: TGTGCCAGCACCTGGACAGGGGACACAGATACGCAGTATTTT. Its protein product is CASTWTGDTDTQYF.

The rearrangement joins TRBV24-1 to TRBJ1-5; 8 positions match TRBD1. The CDR3 runs 16 residues. The junction had 4 bases not matched to a gene; V was cut back by 4 bases and J by 0 bases. CDR1 and CDR2 (germline): KGHDR, SFDVKD. CDR3: CATSDRGQGSNQPQHF. Here the CDR3 DNA reads TGTGCCACCAGTGACCGCGGACAGGGTAGCAATCAGCCCCAGCATTTT.

The chain has TRBV2 and TRBJ1-2; tentatively, D is TRBD1 (5 bases). V was pared by 2 bases and J by 6 bases, with 16 bases between. Germline V gene data show CDR1 as SNHLY and CDR2 as FYNNEI. The CDR3 runs 15 residues. The CDR3 DNA follows: TGTGCCAGCAGTGAATGGGTCCGGGGGGAAAATGGCTACACCTTC. Translated, it gives CASSEWVRGENGYTF.

The genes are TRBV5-1 and TRBJ2-1, with 8 bases that match TRBD2. The length of the CDR3 is 16 residues. V shed 4 bases, J shed 4 bases, and the junction held 10 bases outside the gene matches. In germline, CDR1 is SGHRS, CDR2 YFSETQ. CDR3 region: CASSTPGSGGYNEQFF. The CDR3, as DNA: TGCGCCAGCAGCACCCCAGGCAGCGGGGGATACAATGAGCAGTTCTTC.

The chain joins TRBV24-1 to TRBJ2-3; the match to TRBD2 covers 10 bases. The CDR3 loop spans 16 amino acids. The trim removed 5 bases at V and 2 bases at J, leaving 6 bases unmatched. Germline loops: CDR1 KGHDR, CDR2 SFDVKD. The CDR3 sequence: CATSAASGSHTDTQYF. The DNA of the CDR3 is TGTGCCACCAGTGCGGCTAGCGGGAGTCACACAGATACGCAGTATTTT.

V and J are TRBV18 and TRBJ2-1, with 9 bases identical to TRBD1. This CDR3 comprises 16 residues. The germline V gene encodes CDR1 KGHSH and CDR2 LQKENI. The V segment lost 2 bases and the J segment 4 bases; nucleotides outside the gene matches: 6. The CDR3 sequence: CASSPRTGVEYNEQFF. The CDR3 DNA sequence: TGTGCCAGCTCACCAAGGACAGGGGTTGAATACAATGAGCAGTTCTTC.

This clone has a handful of counts. Other DNA sequences from this sample encode an identical CDR3 as well. CDR3 in DNA: TGTGCCAGCAGTCCTGGACAGGGAAGGCAGTACTTC. Translation: CASSPGQGRQYF. The chain couples TRBV6-5 to TRBJ2-7; TRBD1 aligns across 8 bases. Trimming removed 5 bases from V and 9 bases from J; junction bases left unmatched: 6. The CDR3 extends over 12 amino acids. The germline CDR1 and CDR2 sequences are MNHEY and SVGAGI.

This chain uses TRBV5-5 with TRBJ2-7; TRBD1 is a possible D gene (5 bases). The CDR3 length is 13 residues. V lost 5 bases, J lost 9 bases, and 18 bases lay in between. Germline CDR1 reads SGHKS; CDR2 reads YYEKEE (reference sequence). CDR3 sequence (DNA): TGTGCCAGCAGGCAACAAGACAGAACCACGCAGTACTTC. Protein product: CASRQQDRTTQYF. Together with reference TRBV5-5 and TRBJ2-7, the CDR3 gives the full variable domain: DAGVTQSPTHLIKTRGQQVTLRCSPISGHKSVSWYQQVLGQGPQFIFQYYEKEERGRGNFPDRFSARQFPNYSSELNVNALLLGDSALYLCASRQQDRTTQYFGPGTRLTVT.

The chain carries TRBV4-1 and TRBJ1-2; D is unresolved. Trimming stripped 6 bases from V and 0 bases from J, with 14 bases between. CDR1 and CDR2 from the germline V gene are MGHRA and YSYEKL. The CDR3 consists of 15 residues. The CDR3 reads CASRFSEASNYGYTF. CDR3 nucleotide sequence: TGCGCCAGCAGGTTCTCGGAAGCGTCTAACTATGGCTACACCTTC.

The chain employs TRBV27 and TRBJ2-3; 10 bases agree with TRBD2. This CDR3 is 16 amino acids long. J gave up 7 bases and V 2 bases, and 9 bases lay outside the gene matches. CDR1 and CDR2 (germline): MNHEY, SMNVEV (reference sequence). CDR3 in amino acids: CASSLGLAAPGHTQYF. In DNA, the CDR3 is TGTGCCAGCAGTTTAGGACTAGCGGCTCCGGGCCATACGCAGTATTTT.

The chain couples TRBV6-1 to TRBJ1-2; the D gene is possibly TRBD1 (5 bases). Germline CDR1 reads MNHNS; CDR2 reads SASEGT. The length of the CDR3 is 16 residues. V was pared by 3 bases and J by 0 bases, with 14 bases between. CDR3 sequence (DNA): TGTGCCAGCAGTGACAGGGCAATAAGAGCTAACTATGGCTACACCTTC. As protein: CASSDRAIRANYGYTF.

This clone was observed once. The chain employs TRBV7-9 and TRBJ2-7, with a tentative D call TRBD1 (7 bases). This CDR3 contains 15 residues. The V gene lost 5 bases and the J gene lost 1 base, with 15 bases spanning the gap. Germline V gene lookup returns CDR1 SEHNR and CDR2 FQNEAQ (reference sequence). The CDR3 coding sequence is TGTGCCAGCAGCGCCACGACAGGGACTTCCTACGAGCAGTACTTC. Protein: CASSATTGTSYEQYF.

The count of this clone is one. Other DNA sequences in the sample encode the same CDR3. The chain links TRBV30 to TRBJ1-5; 8 positions agree with TRBD1. Germline V CDR1 and CDR2: GTSNPN, SVGIG (reference sequence). CDR3 length equals 14 residues. Trimming at V came to 2 bases and at J to 7 bases, leaving 7 bases not matched to a gene. Here the CDR3 DNA reads TGTGCCTGGAGTCTAGGACAGGGCGGCCAGCCCCAGCATTTT. It translates to CAWSLGQGGQPQHF.

V is TRBV7-6 and J is TRBJ2-5, with 9 bases matching TRBD1. V lost 5 bases to trimming and J lost 3 bases; unmatched junction nucleotides: 7. This CDR3 is built from 15 residues. Germline V CDR1 and CDR2: SGHVS, FNYEAQ. The CDR3 bases are TGTGCCAGCAGCCTGCTGGGACAGGGAAAAGAGACCCAGTACTTC. It encodes CASSLLGQGKETQYF.

This clone has a single count. The V gene is TRBV11-2, the J gene TRBJ2-7; 12 bases fit TRBD2. Germline V gives CDR1 SGHAT, CDR2 FQNNGV. V was pared by 4 bases and J by 4 bases, with 2 bases of the junction left unmatched. This CDR3 region has 14 residues. The CDR3 spells CASSSSGGAYEQYF. The CDR3 bases are TGTGCCAGCAGCTCTAGCGGGGGGGCGTACGAGCAGTACTTC.